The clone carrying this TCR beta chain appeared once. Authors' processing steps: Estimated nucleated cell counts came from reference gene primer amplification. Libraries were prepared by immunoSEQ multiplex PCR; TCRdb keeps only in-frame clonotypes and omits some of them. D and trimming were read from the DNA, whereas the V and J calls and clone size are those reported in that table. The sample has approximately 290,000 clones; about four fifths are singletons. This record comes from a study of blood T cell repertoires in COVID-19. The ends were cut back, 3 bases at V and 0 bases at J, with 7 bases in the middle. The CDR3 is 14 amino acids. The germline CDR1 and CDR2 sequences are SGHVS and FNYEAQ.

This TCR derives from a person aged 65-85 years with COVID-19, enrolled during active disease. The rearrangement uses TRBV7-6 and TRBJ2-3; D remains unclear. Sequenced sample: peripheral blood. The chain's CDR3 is CASSFLQSTDTQYF. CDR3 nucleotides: TGTGCCAGCAGCTTCCTGCAGAGCACAGATACGCAGTATTTT.